This T cell receptor (beta chain) was captured in a study of identical twins. Whole-study findings and limits: Out-of-frame alpha sequences common to twins exhibited an excess of low generation probability. Researchers reported weaker excess twin sharing in beta out-of-frame sequences. It was cross-sectional statistical analysis, not following the same donors, that the conclusions relied on.

As to this clonotype: No antigen is known for it.

Unique molecular identifiers were present on the cDNA, and a universal primer site came from template switching. TCRdb redid the calling of the 5' RACE reads with MiXCR, one entry per CDR3 protein. This sample carries roughly 350,000 distinct CDR3 sequences, roughly 9% of them seen once, and the ten largest clones take 8% to 10%. The sequenced sample was naive T cells sorted from blood. The receptor's source is a woman in her fifties or sixties in good health.

The DNA of the CDR3 is TGTGCCAGCACCATGGGACTAGCGGGAGGCGAGCAGTACTTC. It translates to CASTMGLAGGEQYF. The gene calls are TRBV7-2 and TRBJ2-7; TRBD2 matches 15 bases. The junction had 4 bases not matched to a gene; V was cut back by 7 bases and J by 6 bases. Germline CDR1 and CDR2: SGHTA and FQGNSA. This CDR3 has 14 residues. Combining the CDR3 with reference TRBV7-2 and TRBJ2-7 gives the whole variable domain GAGVSQSPSNKVTEKGKDVELRCDPISGHTALYWYRQSLGQGLEFLIYFQGNSAPDKSGLPSDRFSAERTGGSVSTLTIQRTQQEDSAVYLCASTMGLAGGEQYFGPGTRLTVT.